This is a list of T cell receptor beta chains from one sample in a study of cytomegalovirus exposure and HLA in healthy donors. Measured with immunoSEQ multiplex PCR; TCRdb has only the in-frame clones, and not every one. This sample yields roughly 190,000 clones, of which around 83% are seen a single time; more than 1.5% belongs to the top ten. Sequencing was performed on PBMCs. The receptors come from a man aged 35 to 55 in good health and CMV-seropositive. Both conserved end residues are trimmed from each CDR3. Each record gives: V gene, J gene, CDR3 protein.

>TRBV11-2|TRBJ2-5
ASGRTGAALMRRETQY
>TRBV19|TRBJ1-1
ASSPPPGTEAF
>TRBV7-9|TRBJ1-1
ASSSTEAGSEAF
>TRBV19|NA
ASTAGGVYEQY
>TRBV7-9|TRBJ2-1
ASSTTGLSHNEQF
>TRBV7-2|TRBJ1-5
ASSLGPGHGQPQH
>TRBV21-1|TRBJ1-4
ASSRRYGTGGLSEKLF
>TRBV5-4|TRBJ2-1
ASSLGVNEQF
>TRBV5-1|TRBJ1-2
ASSYTGGVSANYGYT
>TRBV9|TRBJ1-2
ASSVEGNRDLGGYT
>TRBV6-4|TRBJ1-1
ASSLKPSGNTEAF
>TRBV30|TRBJ1-3
ASSRMSSGNTIY
>TRBV5-6|TRBJ2-3
ASSLATDRRGDTQY
>TRBV4-2|TRBJ1-2
ASSQESAAGRT
>TRBV29-1|TRBJ2-1
SVARGRGNEQF
>TRBV7-3|TRBJ1-1
ASSFQGDTEAF
>TRBV5-1|TRBJ1-1
ASSLGAGVLDTEAF
>TRBV28|TRBJ2-7
ASSSGRRGISEQY
>TRBV19|TRBJ1-4
ASSIYEKLF
>TRBV6-1|TRBJ2-7
ASSSSGVHEQY
>TRBV4-1|TRBJ1-1
ASSQEGQDNTEAF
>TRBV6-6|TRBJ2-5
ASSYADRQGRTQY
>TRBV19|TRBJ1-5
ASSIVQGRGNQPQH
>TRBV27|TRBJ2-4
ASSPTVGLAKNIQY
>TRBV5-1|TRBJ1-3
ASSSQGAPGNTIY
>TRBV6-6|TRBJ1-4
ASSYGQVDEKLF
>TRBV19|TRBJ1-5
ASSIVGTLKPQH
>TRBV7-8|TRBJ1-2
ASSLTRIENGYT
>TRBV30|TRBJ1-2
AWKMTGTYGYT
>TRBV5-4|TRBJ1-2
ASSLASVGGDLKYGYT
>TRBV4-2|TRBJ2-1
ASSPSTSADNEQF
>TRBV4-2|TRBJ2-7
ASSPPRTGAYEQY
>TRBV30|TRBJ1-1
AWSSFRTEAF
>TRBV6-1|TRBJ2-6
ASSAGTGFESGANVLT
>TRBV30|TRBJ2-3
AWTDGADTQY
>TRBV28|TRBJ2-7
ASSLVAAYEQY
>TRBV9|TRBJ2-7
ASSVSGQGSTYEQY
>TRBV7-6|TRBJ2-7
ASSLARGSEQY
>TRBV5-5|TRBJ2-1
ASSIEDSPLGNEQF
>TRBV28|TRBJ1-4
ASIGGWSNEKLF
>TRBV9|TRBJ2-1
ASSVGGTSWDEQF
>TRBV7-9|TRBJ2-2
ASSFGGIAGELF
>TRBV2|TRBJ2-7
ASSPPGGSHEQY
>TRBV7-2|TRBJ1-6
ASSSQARPLH
>TRBV5-6|TRBJ2-7
ASSFSGAPYEQY
>TRBV7-2|TRBJ1-3
ASSLAGARNTIY
>TRBV7-7|TRBJ2-7
ASSQGQGVPYEQY
>TRBV10-1|TRBJ2-1
ASSDLQRERNEQF
>TRBV7-9|TRBJ1-5
ASSPQENQPQH
>TRBV19|TRBJ2-1
VSKGDRGNNEQF
>TRBV6-1|TRBJ2-7
ASEDRGYSYEQY
>TRBV6-5|TRBJ2-5
ASSHQRTGTQY
>TRBV7-6|TRBJ2-1
ASSLEGREFYNEQF
>TRBV7-8|TRBJ2-1
ASSLGTLNEQF